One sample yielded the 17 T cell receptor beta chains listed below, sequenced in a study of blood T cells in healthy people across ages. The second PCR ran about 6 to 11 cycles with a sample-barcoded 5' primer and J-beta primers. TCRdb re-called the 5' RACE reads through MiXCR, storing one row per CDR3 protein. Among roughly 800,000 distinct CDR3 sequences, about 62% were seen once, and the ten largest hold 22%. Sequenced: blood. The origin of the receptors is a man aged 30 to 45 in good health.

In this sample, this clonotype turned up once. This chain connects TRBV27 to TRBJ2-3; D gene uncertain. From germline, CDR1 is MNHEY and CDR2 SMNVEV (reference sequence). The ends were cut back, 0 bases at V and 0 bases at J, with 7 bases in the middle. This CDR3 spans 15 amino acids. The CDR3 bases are TGTGCCAGCAGTTTATCGGGGTTGAGCACAGATACGCAGTATTTT. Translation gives CASSLSGLSTDTQYF.

The CDR3: CASSLAGGIHNEQFF. The CDR3 DNA follows: TGTGCCAGCAGCTTAGCGGGAGGGATCCACAATGAGCAGTTCTTC. V is TRBV7-2 and J is TRBJ2-1, with TRBD2 identical over 7 bases. The CDR3 spans 15 residues. Looked up from germline, CDR1 is SGHTA and CDR2 is FQGNSA. V lost 0 bases, J lost 5 bases, and 4 bases stayed unmatched.

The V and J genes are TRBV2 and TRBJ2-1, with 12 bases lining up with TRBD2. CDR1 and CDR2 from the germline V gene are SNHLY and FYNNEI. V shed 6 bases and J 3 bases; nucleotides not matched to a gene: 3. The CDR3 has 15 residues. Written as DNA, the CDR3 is TGTGCCAGCAGGGAACTAGCGGGAGGCTACAATGAGCAGTTCTTC. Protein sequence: CASRELAGGYNEQFF. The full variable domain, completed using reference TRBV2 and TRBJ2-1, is EPEVTQTPSHQVTQMGQEVILRCVPISNHLYFYWYRQILGQKVEFLVSFYNNEISEKSEIFDDQFSVERPDGSNFTLKIRSTKLEDSAMYFCASRELAGGYNEQFFGPGTRLTVL.

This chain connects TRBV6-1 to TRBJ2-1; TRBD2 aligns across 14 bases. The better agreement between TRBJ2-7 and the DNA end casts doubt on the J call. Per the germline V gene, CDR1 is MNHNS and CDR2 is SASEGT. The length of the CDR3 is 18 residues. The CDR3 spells CASSRTSGGLSSYNEQYF. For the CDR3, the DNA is TGTGCCAGCAGTAGGACTAGCGGGGGGCTTAGCTCCTACAATGAGCAGTACTTC.

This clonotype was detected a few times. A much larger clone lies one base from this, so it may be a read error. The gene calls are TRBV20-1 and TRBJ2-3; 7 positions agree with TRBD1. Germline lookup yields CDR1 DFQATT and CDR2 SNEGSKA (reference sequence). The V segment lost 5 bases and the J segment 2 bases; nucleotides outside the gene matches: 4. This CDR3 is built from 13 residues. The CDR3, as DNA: TGCAGTGCTCTTGGACAGGACACAGATACGCAGTATTTT. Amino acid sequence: CSALGQDTDTQYF.

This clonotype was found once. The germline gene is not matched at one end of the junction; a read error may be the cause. The CDR3 protein is CATSRLTGPNEELFF. For the CDR3, the DNA is TGTGCCACCAGCAGATTGACAGGCCCTAATGAAGAACTGTTTTTT. V is TRBV15 and J is TRBJ1-4; perhaps TRBD1 as D (6 bases). The CDR3 extends over 15 amino acids. Looked up from germline, CDR1 is LNHNV and CDR2 is YYDKDF (reference sequence).

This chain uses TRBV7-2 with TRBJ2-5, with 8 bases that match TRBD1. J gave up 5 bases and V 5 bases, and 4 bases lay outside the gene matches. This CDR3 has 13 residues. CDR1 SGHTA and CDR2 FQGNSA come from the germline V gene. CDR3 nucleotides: TGTGCCAGCAGCCAGGGACAGGCGGAGACCCAGTACTTC. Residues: CASSQGQAETQYF.

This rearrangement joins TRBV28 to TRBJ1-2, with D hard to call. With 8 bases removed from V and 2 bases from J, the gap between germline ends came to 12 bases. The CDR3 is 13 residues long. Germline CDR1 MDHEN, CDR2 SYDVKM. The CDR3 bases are TGTGCCAGCCGGACGGACCTAAACTATGGCTACACCTTC. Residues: CASRTDLNYGYTF.

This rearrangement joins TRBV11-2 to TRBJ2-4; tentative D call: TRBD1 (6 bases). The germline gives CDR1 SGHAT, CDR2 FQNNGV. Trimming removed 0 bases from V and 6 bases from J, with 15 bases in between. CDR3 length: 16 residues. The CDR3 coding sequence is TGTGCCAGCAGCTTAGAATTGGGGGCAAGCGGAAACATTCAGTACTTC. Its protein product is CASSLELGASGNIQYF.

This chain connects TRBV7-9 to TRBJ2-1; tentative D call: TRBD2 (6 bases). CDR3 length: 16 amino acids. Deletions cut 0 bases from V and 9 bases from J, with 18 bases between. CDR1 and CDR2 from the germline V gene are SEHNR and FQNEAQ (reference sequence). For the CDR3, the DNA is TGTGCCAGCAGCTTAGCGGGAGCGGGTCCCCAGGTTGAGCAGTTCTTC. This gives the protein CASSLAGAGPQVEQFF.

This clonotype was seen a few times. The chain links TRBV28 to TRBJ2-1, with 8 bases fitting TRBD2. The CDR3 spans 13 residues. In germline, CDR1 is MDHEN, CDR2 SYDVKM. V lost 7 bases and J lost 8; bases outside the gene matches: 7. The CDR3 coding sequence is TGTGCCAGCATCCTCGGGGGGGCGGATGAGCAGTTCTTC. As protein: CASILGGADEQFF. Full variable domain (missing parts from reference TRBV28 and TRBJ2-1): DVKVTQSSRYLVKRTGEKVFLECVQDMDHENMFWYRQDPGLGLRLIYFSYDVKMKEKGDIPEGYSVSREKKERFSLILESASTNQTSMYLCASILGGADEQFFGPGTRLTVL.

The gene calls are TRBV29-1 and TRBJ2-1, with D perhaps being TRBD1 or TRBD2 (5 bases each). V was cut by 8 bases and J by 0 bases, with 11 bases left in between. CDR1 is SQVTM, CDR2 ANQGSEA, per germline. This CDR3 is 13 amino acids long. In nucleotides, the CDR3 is TGCAGCTTCAGGGAGAGCTCCTACAATGAGCAGTTCTTC. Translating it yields CSFRESSYNEQFF.

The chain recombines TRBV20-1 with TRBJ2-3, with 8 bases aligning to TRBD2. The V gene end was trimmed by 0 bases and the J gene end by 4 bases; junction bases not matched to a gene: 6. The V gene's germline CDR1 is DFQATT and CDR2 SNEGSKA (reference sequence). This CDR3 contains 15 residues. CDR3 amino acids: CSARDLLAESDTQYF. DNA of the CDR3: TGCAGTGCTAGAGATCTACTAGCGGAATCAGATACGCAGTATTTT.

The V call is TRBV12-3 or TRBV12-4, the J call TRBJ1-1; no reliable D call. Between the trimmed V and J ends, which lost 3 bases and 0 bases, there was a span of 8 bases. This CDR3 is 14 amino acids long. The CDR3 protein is CASSFHNLNTEAFF. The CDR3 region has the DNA TGTGCCAGCAGTTTTCACAATTTGAACACTGAAGCTTTCTTT.

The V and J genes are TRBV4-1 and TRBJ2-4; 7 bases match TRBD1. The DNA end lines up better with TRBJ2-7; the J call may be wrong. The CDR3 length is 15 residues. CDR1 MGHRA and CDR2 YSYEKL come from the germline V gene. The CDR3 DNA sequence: TGCGCCAGCAGCCAGAGCCGGGACAGCTTCTACGAGCAGTACTTC. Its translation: CASSQSRDSFYEQYF.

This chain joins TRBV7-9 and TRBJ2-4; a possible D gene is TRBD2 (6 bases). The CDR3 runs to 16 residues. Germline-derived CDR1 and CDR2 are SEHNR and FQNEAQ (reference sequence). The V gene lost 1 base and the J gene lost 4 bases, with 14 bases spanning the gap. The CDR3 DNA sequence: TGTGCCAGCAGCTTAGTATCGGCGGGGTGGAAAAACATTCAGTACTTC. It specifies CASSLVSAGWKNIQYF.

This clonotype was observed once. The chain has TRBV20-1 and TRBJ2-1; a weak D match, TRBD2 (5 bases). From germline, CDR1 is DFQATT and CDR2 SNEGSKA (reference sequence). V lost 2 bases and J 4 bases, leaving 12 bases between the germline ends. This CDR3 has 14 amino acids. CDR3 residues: CSARSRSGYNEQFF. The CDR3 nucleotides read TGCAGTGCTAGAAGCAGGTCGGGGTACAATGAGCAGTTCTTC.